This T cell receptor (beta chain) comes out of a study of T cell changes during pregnancy in multiple sclerosis. This clone occurred once. The junction had 4 bases not matched to a gene; V was cut back by 2 bases and J by 4 bases. Germline CDR1 and CDR2: SNHLY and FYNNEI. The CDR3 has 15 amino acids. The table came from immunoSEQ multiplex PCR; TCRdb's copy has only in-frame clones and leaves some out. The sample includes over 90,000 clones, over 85% of them seen just once. The chain employs TRBV2 and TRBJ2-1; TRBD1 agrees at 8 bases. The receptor's source is a female donor with multiple sclerosis, enrolled in a pregnancy study. This sample comprised peripheral blood, obtained after pregnancy. The CDR3 bases are TGTGCCAGCAGTGAAAGACAGGGGCGATACAATGAGCAGTTCTTC. Translated: CASSERQGRYNEQFF.